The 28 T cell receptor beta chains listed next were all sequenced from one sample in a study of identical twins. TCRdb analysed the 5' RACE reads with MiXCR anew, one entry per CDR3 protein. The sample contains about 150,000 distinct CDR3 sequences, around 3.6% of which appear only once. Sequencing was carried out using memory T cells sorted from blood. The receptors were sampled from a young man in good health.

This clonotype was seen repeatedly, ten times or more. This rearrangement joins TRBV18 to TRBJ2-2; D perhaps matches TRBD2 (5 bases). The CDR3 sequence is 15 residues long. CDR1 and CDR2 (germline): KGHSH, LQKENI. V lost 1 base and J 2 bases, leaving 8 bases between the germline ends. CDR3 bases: TGTGCCAGCTCACCACAAAGGACTAACACCGGGGAGCTGTTTTTT. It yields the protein CASSPQRTNTGELFF.

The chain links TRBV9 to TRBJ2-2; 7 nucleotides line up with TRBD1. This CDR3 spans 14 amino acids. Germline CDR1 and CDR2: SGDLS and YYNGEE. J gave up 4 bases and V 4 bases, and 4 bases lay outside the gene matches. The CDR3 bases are TGTGCCAGCAGCCCAGACAGGGCCACCGGGGAGCTGTTTTTT. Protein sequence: CASSPDRATGELFF.

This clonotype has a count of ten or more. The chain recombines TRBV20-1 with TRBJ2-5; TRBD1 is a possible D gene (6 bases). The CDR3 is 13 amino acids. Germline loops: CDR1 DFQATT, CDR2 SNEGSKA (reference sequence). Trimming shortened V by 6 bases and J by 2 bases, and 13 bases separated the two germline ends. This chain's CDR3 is CSAPRTDQETQYF. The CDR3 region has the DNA TGCAGTGCCCCTAGGACAGATCAAGAGACCCAGTACTTC.

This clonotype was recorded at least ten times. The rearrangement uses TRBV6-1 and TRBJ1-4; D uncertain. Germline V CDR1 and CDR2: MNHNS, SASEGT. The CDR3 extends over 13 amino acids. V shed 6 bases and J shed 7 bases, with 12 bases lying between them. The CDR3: CASSPGVLEKLFF. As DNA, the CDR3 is TGTGCCAGCAGCCCAGGAGTCCTTGAAAAACTGTTTTTT.

CDR3 sequence reads: CASLYSGAAVNQPQHF. In DNA, the CDR3 is TGTGCCAGTCTCTATTCGGGGGCCGCCGTCAATCAGCCCCAGCATTTT. The J gene is TRBJ1-5, the V gene TRBV19, with D perhaps TRBD1 (6 bases). The CDR3 is 16 residues long. V lost 8 bases and J lost 3, with 20 bases in between. Germline-derived CDR1 and CDR2 are LNHDA and SQIVND (reference sequence).

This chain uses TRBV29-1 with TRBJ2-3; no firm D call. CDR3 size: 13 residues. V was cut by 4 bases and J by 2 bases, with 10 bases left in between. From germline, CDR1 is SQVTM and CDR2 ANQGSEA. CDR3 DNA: TGCAGCGTTGTTTGGGAACTCACAGATACGCAGTATTTT. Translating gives CSVVWELTDTQYF.

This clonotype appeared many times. CDR3 protein: CASSVGAGAGELFF. The CDR3 DNA sequence: TGTGCCAGCAGCGTAGGGGCTGGGGCCGGGGAGCTGTTTTTT. The genes are TRBV9 and TRBJ2-2; D is uncertain. Trimming removed 0 bases at V and 6 bases at J, with 9 bases between. This CDR3 region has 14 residues. Germline V gene sequence: CDR1 SGDLS, CDR2 YYNGEE.

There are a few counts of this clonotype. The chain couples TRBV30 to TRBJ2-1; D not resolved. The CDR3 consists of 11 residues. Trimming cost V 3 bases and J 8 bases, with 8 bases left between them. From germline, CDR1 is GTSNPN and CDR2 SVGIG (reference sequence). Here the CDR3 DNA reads TGTGCCTGGAGAAGGCTGGATGAGCAGTTCTTC. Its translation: CAWRRLDEQFF.

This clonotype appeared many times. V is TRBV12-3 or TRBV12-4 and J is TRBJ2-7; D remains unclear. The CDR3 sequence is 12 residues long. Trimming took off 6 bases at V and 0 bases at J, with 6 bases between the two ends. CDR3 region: CASSDDSYEQYF. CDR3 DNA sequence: TGTGCCAGCAGCGACGACTCCTACGAGCAGTACTTC.

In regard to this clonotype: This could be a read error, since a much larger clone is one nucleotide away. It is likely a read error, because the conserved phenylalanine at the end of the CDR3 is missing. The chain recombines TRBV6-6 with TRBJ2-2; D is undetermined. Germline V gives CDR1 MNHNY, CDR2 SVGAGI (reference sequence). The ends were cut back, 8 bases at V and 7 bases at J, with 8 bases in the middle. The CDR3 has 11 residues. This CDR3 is CASCWVGELFY. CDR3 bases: TGTGCCAGCTGTTGGGTCGGGGAGCTGTTTTAT.

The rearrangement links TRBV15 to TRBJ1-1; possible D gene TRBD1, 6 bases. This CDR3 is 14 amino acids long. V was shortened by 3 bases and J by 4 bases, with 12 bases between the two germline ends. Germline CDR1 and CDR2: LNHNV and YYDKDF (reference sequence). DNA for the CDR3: TGTGCCACCAGCAGTGGACAGCCCTTCACTGAAGCTTTCTTT. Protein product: CATSSGQPFTEAFF.

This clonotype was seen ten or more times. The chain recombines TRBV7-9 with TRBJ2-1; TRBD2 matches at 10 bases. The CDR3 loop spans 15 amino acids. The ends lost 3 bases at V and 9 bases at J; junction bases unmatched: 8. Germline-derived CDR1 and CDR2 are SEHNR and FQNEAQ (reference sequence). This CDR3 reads CASSFQASGSGEQFF. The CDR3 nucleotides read TGTGCCAGCAGCTTTCAAGCTAGCGGGAGTGGTGAGCAGTTCTTC.

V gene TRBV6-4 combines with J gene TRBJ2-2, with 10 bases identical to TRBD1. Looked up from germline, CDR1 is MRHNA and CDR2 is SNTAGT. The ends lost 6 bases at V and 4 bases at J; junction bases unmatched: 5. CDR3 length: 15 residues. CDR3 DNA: TGTGCCAGCAGCAAAGACAGGGGGCCCACCGGGGAGCTGTTTTTT. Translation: CASSKDRGPTGELFF.

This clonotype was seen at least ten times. The CDR3 nucleotides read TGCGCCAGCAGCTACGGGACTAGCGGAGGGGGCATCCAGTACTTC. This gives the protein CASSYGTSGGGIQYF. The chain employs TRBV5-1 and TRBJ2-7; 11 bases match TRBD2. The CDR3 is 15 amino acids. Trimming removed 3 bases from V and 10 bases from J; junction bases left unmatched: 12. Germline-derived CDR1 and CDR2 are SGHRS and YFSETQ.

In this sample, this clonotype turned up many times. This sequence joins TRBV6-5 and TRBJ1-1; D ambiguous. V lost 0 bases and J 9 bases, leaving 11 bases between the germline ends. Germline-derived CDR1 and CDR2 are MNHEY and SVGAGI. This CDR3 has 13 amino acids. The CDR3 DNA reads TGTGCCAGCAGTTACTCGTCGGGAATAAAAGCTTTCTTT. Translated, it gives CASSYSSGIKAFF.

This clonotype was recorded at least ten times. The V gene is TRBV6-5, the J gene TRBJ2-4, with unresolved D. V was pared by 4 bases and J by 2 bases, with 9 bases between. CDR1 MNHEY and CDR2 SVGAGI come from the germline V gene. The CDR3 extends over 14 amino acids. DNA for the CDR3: TGTGCCAGCAGTTCTTACTCATCCAAAAACATTCAGTACTTC. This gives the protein CASSSYSSKNIQYF.

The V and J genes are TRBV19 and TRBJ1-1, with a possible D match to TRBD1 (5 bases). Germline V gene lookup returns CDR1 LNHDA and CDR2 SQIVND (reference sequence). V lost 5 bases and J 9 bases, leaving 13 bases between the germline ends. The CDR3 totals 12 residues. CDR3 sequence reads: CASSFGAVQAFF. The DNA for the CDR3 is TGTGCCAGTAGTTTTGGGGCAGTCCAAGCTTTCTTT.

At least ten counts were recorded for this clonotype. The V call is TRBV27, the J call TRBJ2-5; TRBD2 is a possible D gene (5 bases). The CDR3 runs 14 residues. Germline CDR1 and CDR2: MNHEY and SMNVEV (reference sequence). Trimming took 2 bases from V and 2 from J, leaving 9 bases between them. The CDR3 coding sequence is TGTGCCAGCAGTTTAGCGGAGCGGCAAGAGACCCAGTACTTC. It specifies CASSLAERQETQYF.

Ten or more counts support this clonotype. The CDR3 DNA is TGTGCCAGCAGCTCACTAGCTGGTGAGCAGTACTTC. Encoded protein: CASSSLAGEQYF. The genes are TRBV11-2 and TRBJ2-7; D is perhaps TRBD2 (6 bases). CDR1 SGHAT and CDR2 FQNNGV come from the germline V gene. With 4 bases removed from V and 7 bases from J, the gap between germline ends came to 11 bases. CDR3 length: 12 amino acids. Full variable domain (missing parts from reference TRBV11-2 and TRBJ2-7): EAGVAQSPRYKIIEKRQSVAFWCNPISGHATLYWYQQILGQGPKLLIQFQNNGVVDDSQLPKDRFSAERLKGVDSTLKIQPAKLEDSAVYLCASSSLAGEQYFGPGTRLTVT.

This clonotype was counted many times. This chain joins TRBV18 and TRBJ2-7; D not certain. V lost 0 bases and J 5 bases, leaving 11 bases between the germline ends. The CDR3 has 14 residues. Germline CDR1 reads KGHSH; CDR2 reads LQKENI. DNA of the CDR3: TGTGCCAGCTCACCACCGAGCAGGTCCCACGAGCAGTACGTC. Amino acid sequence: CASSPPSRSHEQYV.

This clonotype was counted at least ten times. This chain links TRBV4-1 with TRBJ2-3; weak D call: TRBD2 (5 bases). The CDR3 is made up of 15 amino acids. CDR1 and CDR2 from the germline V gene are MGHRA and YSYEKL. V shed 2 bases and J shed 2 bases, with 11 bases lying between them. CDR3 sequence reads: CASSQYPGITDTQYF. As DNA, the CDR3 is TGCGCCAGCAGCCAATACCCGGGAATCACAGATACGCAGTATTTT.

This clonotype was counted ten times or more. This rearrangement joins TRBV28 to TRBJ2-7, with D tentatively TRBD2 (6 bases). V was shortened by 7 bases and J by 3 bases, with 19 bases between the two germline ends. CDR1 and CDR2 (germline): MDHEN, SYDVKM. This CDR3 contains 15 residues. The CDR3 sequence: CASTREPGLYYEQYF. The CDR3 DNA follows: TGTGCCAGCACTCGAGAACCGGGACTTTACTACGAGCAGTACTTC.

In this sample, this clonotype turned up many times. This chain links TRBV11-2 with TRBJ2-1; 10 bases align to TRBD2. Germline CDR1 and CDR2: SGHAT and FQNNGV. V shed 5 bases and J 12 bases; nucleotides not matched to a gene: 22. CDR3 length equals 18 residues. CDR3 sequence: CASSPSPFRRAGGPGQFF. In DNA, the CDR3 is TGTGCCAGCAGCCCATCCCCCTTTCGTCGAGCGGGAGGGCCTGGGCAGTTCTTC. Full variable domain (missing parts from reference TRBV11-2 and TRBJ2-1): EAGVAQSPRYKIIEKRQSVAFWCNPISGHATLYWYQQILGQGPKLLIQFQNNGVVDDSQLPKDRFSAERLKGVDSTLKIQPAKLEDSAVYLCASSPSPFRRAGGPGQFFGPGTRLTVL.

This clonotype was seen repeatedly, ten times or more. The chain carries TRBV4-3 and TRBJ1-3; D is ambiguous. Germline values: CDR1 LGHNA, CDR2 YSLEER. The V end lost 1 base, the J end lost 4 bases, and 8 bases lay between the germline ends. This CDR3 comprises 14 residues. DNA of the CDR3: TGCGCCAGCAGCCAAGGGTCAGCAGGAAACACCATATATTTT. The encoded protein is CASSQGSAGNTIYF.

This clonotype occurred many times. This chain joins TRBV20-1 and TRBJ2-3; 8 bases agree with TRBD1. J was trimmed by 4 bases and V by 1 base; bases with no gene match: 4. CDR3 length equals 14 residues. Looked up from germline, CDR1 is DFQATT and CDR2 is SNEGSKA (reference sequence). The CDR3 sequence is CSARGTGFADTQYF. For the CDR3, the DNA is TGCAGTGCTAGAGGGACAGGGTTCGCAGATACGCAGTATTTT.

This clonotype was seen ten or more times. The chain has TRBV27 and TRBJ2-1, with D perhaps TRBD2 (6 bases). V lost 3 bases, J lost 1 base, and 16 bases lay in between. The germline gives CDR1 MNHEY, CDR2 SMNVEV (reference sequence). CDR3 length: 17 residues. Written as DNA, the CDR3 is TGTGCCAGCAGTTTTTCTCGTCTTAGCGGTTCCTACAATGAGCAGTTCTTC. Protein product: CASSFSRLSGSYNEQFF.

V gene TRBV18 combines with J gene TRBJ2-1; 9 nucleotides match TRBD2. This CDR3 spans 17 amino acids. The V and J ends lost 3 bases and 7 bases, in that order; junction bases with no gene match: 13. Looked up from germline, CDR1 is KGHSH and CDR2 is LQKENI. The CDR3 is CASSPNRAGGRDNEQFF. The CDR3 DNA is TGTGCCAGCTCACCTAATCGGGCGGGAGGGCGTGATAATGAGCAGTTCTTC.

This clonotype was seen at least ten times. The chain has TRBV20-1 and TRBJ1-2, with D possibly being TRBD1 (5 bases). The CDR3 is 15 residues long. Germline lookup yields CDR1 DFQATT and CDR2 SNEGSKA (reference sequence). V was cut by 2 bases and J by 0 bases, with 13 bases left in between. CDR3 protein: CSARPRGGSNYGYTF. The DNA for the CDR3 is TGCAGTGCTAGACCGCGTGGGGGATCTAACTATGGCTACACCTTC.